These T cell receptor beta chains were read from a single sample in a study of T-cell memory formation after mild COVID-19. TCRdb re-derived calls from the 5' RACE reads in MiXCR, one entry per CDR3 protein. The sample shows some 150,000 distinct CDR3 sequences, more than 13% of them seen only once. Sequencing was done on a sample of PBMCs or a T cell subset sorted from them (not recorded which). The origin of the receptors is an adult woman who had mild COVID-19 (a few samples of this study predate the infection). Cell type and time point are not known. CDR3s include the opening cysteine and the closing phenylalanine or tryptophan. Each record gives: V gene, J gene, clone size, D gene, CDR3 protein, CDR3 DNA. The D gene is left open where the match is weak. Clone size is not always given. Where it is, it says once, few, many or a class for expanded clones.

>TRBV2|TRBJ1-1|NA|NA
CASSEALGTENTEAFF
TGTGCCAGCAGTGAAGCGCTCGGGACGGAGAACACTGAAGCTTTCTTT
>TRBV5-1|TRBJ1-6|NA|TRBD1
CASSARAGGSPLHF
TGCGCCAGCAGCGCCCGGGCAGGGGGTTCACCCCTCCACTTT
>TRBV5-1|TRBJ1-1|few|NA
CASSPLDSMNTEAFF
TGCGCCAGCAGCCCTCTTGACAGCATGAACACTGAAGCTTTCTTT
>TRBV29-1|TRBJ2-6|many|NA
CSVEGSSGANVLTF
TGCAGCGTTGAAGGAAGCTCTGGGGCCAACGTCCTGACTTTC
>TRBV6-5|TRBJ1-1|NA|NA
CASSYSAFTEAFF
TGTGCCAGCAGTTACTCGGCGTTCACTGAAGCTTTCTTT
>TRBV4-1|TRBJ2-3|NA|TRBD2
CASSLGLDTDTQYF
TGCGCCAGCAGCCTTGGACTAGACACAGATACGCAGTATTTT
>TRBV29-1|TRBJ1-2|few|NA
CSVEDGKSTNYGYTF
TGCAGCGTTGAAGATGGTAAAAGTACCAACTATGGCTACACCTTC
>TRBV3-1|TRBJ2-3|NA|TRBD2
CASSQEKREGDTQYF
TGTGCCAGCAGCCAAGAAAAGCGGGAGGGAGATACGCAGTATTTT
>TRBV2|TRBJ2-1|few|NA
CASVVPGTYNEQFF
TGTGCCAGCGTGGTACCAGGAACTTACAATGAGCAGTTCTTC
>TRBV7-6|TRBJ2-5|few|NA
CASSLAAGATSETQYF
TGTGCCAGCAGCTTAGCGGCAGGGGCGACGTCAGAGACCCAGTACTTC
>TRBV14|TRBJ2-7|few|NA
CASSPDPALNYEQYF
TGTGCCAGCAGCCCGGATCCGGCACTTAACTACGAGCAGTACTTC
>TRBV29-1|TRBJ1-1|many|NA
CSVEGRDGNTEAFF
TGCAGCGTTGAGGGCCGGGATGGGAACACTGAAGCTTTCTTT
>TRBV12-3/TRBV12-4|TRBJ2-3|NA|NA
CASSFSSGTDTQYF
TGTGCCAGCAGTTTCTCTAGCGGCACAGATACGCAGTATTTT
>TRBV12-3/TRBV12-4|TRBJ2-7|few|TRBD1
CASSLRQGWSEQYF
TGTGCCAGCAGTTTACGACAGGGGTGGAGCGAGCAGTACTTC
>TRBV29-1|TRBJ1-2|NA|NA
CSVPGPGGYGYTF
TGCAGCGTTCCAGGGCCCGGGGGCTATGGCTACACCTTC
>TRBV6-1|TRBJ2-1|NA|NA
CASSDWVYNEQFF
TGTGCCAGCAGTGATTGGGTTTACAATGAGCAGTTCTTC
>TRBV4-1|TRBJ1-5|many|NA
CASSQVAEAAHQPQHF
TGCGCCAGCAGCCAAGTGGCCGAGGCAGCTCATCAGCCCCAGCATTTT
>TRBV11-2|TRBJ2-1|NA|TRBD1
CASSLGTGGGEQFF
TGTGCCAGCAGCCTCGGGACAGGGGGCGGTGAGCAGTTCTTC
>TRBV11-2|TRBJ1-4|few|NA
CASSLGTGINEKLFF
TGTGCCAGCAGCTTAGGAACGGGGATTAATGAAAAACTGTTTTTT
>TRBV20-1|TRBJ2-7|NA|TRBD2
CSAISGRGVGNEQYF
TGCAGTGCTATTTCTGGCCGGGGGGTTGGGAACGAGCAGTACTTC
>TRBV15|TRBJ2-2|NA|TRBD1
CATSRNRDRGPGELFF
TGTGCCACCAGCAGAAACCGGGACAGGGGGCCCGGGGAGCTGTTTTTT
>TRBV11-1|TRBJ2-1|NA|TRBD1
CASTSSRTGGFEQFF
TGTGCCAGCACCTCAAGCCGGACAGGGGGCTTTGAGCAGTTCTTC
>TRBV20-1|TRBJ2-3|NA|NA
CSASFPDFTDTQYF
TGCAGTGCTAGTTTTCCGGATTTCACAGATACGCAGTATTTT
>TRBV4-2|TRBJ2-5|NA|NA
CASSQDLPRVGTQYF
TGTGCCAGCAGCCAAGATTTGCCCCGCGTGGGGACCCAGTACTTC
>TRBV9|TRBJ1-2|NA|NA
CASSPTTGTLDVYTF
TGTGCCAGCAGCCCCACGACAGGCACACTTGATGTCTACACCTTC
>TRBV5-1|TRBJ2-3|few|NA
CASSLGVLTTDTQYF
TGCGCCAGCAGCTTGGGCGTCTTAACCACAGATACGCAGTATTTT
>TRBV3-1|TRBJ2-7|few|NA
CASSQPDSYEQYF
TGTGCCAGCAGCCAGCCGGATTCCTACGAGCAGTACTTC
>TRBV5-1|TRBJ2-7|many|TRBD2
CAGIGSGREEQYF
TGCGCCGGAATTGGTAGCGGGAGGGAAGAGCAGTACTTC
>TRBV7-7|TRBJ2-3|few|NA
CASSLAGPDTQYF
TGTGCCAGCAGCTTAGCCGGGCCAGATACGCAGTATTTT
>TRBV24-1|TRBJ2-1|few|TRBD2
CATSDSLAGTYNEQFF
TGTGCCACCAGTGACTCCCTAGCGGGGACCTACAATGAGCAGTTCTTC
>TRBV7-6|TRBJ2-1|many|NA
CASSLERGTYKSSYNEQFF
TGTGCCAGCAGCTTAGAACGAGGGACTTATAAAAGCTCCTACAATGAGCAGTTCTTC
>TRBV12-3/TRBV12-4|TRBJ1-1|few|NA
CASSQRRDSNTEAFF
TGTGCCAGCAGTCAGCGACGGGATTCCAACACTGAAGCTTTCTTT
>TRBV6-5|TRBJ2-7|many|TRBD1
CASSQGQGFSYEQYF
TGTGCCAGCAGTCAAGGACAGGGGTTCTCCTACGAGCAGTACTTC
>TRBV20-1|TRBJ2-7|NA|NA
CSARVGEGYSYEQYF
TGCAGTGCTAGGGTGGGGGAAGGGTACTCCTACGAGCAGTACTTC
>TRBV9|TRBJ2-7|few|NA
CASSGRDSTYEQYF
TGTGCCAGCAGCGGCCGGGACTCGACCTACGAGCAGTACTTC
>TRBV28|TRBJ2-1|many|TRBD2
CASRGGTSGSTYNEQFF
TGTGCCAGCAGGGGCGGGACTAGCGGGAGTACCTACAATGAGCAGTTCTTC
>TRBV14|TRBJ2-5|NA|NA
CASPRGETQYF
TGTGCCAGCCCGCGGGGAGAGACCCAGTACTTC